This TCR beta chain is drawn from a study of monozygotic twins with inflammatory bowel disease. General observations from the study: Lower TCRbeta diversity (inverse Simpson) was seen in IBD patients than in healthy co-twins. A lone strong IBD-associated signal or clonotype found no support.

The CDR3 runs to 13 residues. Per germline, CDR1 MNHEY and CDR2 SVGAGI. Concerning this clonotype itself: Its antigen is unidentified.

Following a re-call of the 5' RACE reads, TCRdb has one entry per CDR3 protein and lacks DNA. Its clone listing holds under 130,000 distinct CDR3 sequences. Material for sequencing was blood. The V gene is TRBV6-5, the J gene TRBJ2-2; TCRdb outputs TRBD1, but without DNA this stays unchecked. The clonotype was recovered from a human donor with ulcerative colitis or Crohn's disease, or a healthy co-twin of an affected twin (not recorded which). CDR3 sequence reads: CASSWITDRPLFF.